One sample yielded the 6 T cell receptor beta chains listed below, sequenced in a study of cytomegalovirus exposure and HLA in healthy donors. Both 60 Vbeta primers and 13 Jbeta primers went into the PCR. Profiled with immunoSEQ multiplex PCR; TCRdb holds only in-frame clones, not every one. Here the sample spans about 160,000 clones, 82% being singletons. Material: PBMCs. Source of these receptors: a girl aged 2 to 9 in good health and CMV-seropositive.

This clone has a handful of counts. This chain joins TRBV30 and TRBJ2-5; weak D call: TRBD2 (6 bases). The CDR3 has 16 residues. The V end lost 3 bases, the J end lost 2 bases, and 19 bases lay between the germline ends. Germline V gene sequence: CDR1 GTSNPN, CDR2 SVGIG (reference sequence). The chain's CDR3 is CAWRTPQTRFQETQYF. Here the CDR3 DNA reads TGTGCCTGGAGGACACCCCAGACTAGATTTCAAGAGACCCAGTACTTC.

This clone was counted a single time. The J gene is TRBJ1-5, the V gene TRBV15; D remains ambiguous. The V end lost 3 bases, the J end lost 8 bases, and 17 bases lay between the germline ends. This CDR3 spans 15 amino acids. Per germline, CDR1 LNHNV and CDR2 YYDKDF (reference sequence). CDR3 DNA sequence: TGTGCCACCAGCAGGAGCTTGGTCGGCACAGAGCCCCAGCATTTT. Its protein product is CATSRSLVGTEPQHF. Complete variable domain (other parts from reference TRBV15 and TRBJ1-5): DAMVIQNPRYQVTQFGKPVTLSCSQTLNHNVMYWYQQKSSQAPKLLFHYYDKDFNNEADTPDNFQSRRPNTSFCFLDIRSPGLGDTAMYLCATSRSLVGTEPQHFGDGTRLSIL.

This clone was counted only a few times. The rearrangement links TRBV7-3 to TRBJ2-3; possible D gene TRBD1, 7 bases. CDR3 size: 13 residues. Trimming shortened V by 4 bases and J by 5 bases, and 10 bases separated the two germline ends. From germline, CDR1 is SGHTA and CDR2 FQGTGA. CDR3 sequence (DNA): TGTGCCAGCAGCTCCCAGGGGGGAGATACGCAGTATTTT. Translation: CASSSQGGDTQYF.

V is TRBV30 and J is TRBJ1-5, with 11 bases aligning to TRBD1. This CDR3 has 14 amino acids. V shed 0 bases and J 7 bases; nucleotides not matched to a gene: 2. Germline V gives CDR1 GTSNPN, CDR2 SVGIG (reference sequence). Here the CDR3 DNA reads TGTGCCTGGAGTGTAGGGGACAGGGGGCAGCCCCAGCATTTT. It yields the protein CAWSVGDRGQPQHF. Using reference TRBV30 and TRBJ1-5 for the parts outside the CDR3, the full variable domain is SQTIHQWPATLVQPVGSPLSLECTVEGTSNPNLYWYRQAAGRGLQLLFYSVGIGQISSEVPQNLSASRPQDRQFILSSKKLLLSDSGFYLCAWSVGDRGQPQHFGDGTRLSIL.

This sequence joins TRBV5-1 and TRBJ2-2; TRBD1 agrees at 7 bases. Germline V CDR1 and CDR2: SGHRS, YFSETQ. J lost 2 bases, V lost 4 bases, and 5 bases had no gene match. The CDR3 has 15 residues. In DNA, the CDR3 is TGCGCCAGCAGCAAGACAGGGAATAACACCGGGGAGCTGTTTTTT. Protein sequence: CASSKTGNNTGELFF.

The chain uses TRBV6-1 and TRBJ1-1; 8 positions agree with TRBD1. Germline CDR1 is MNHNS and CDR2 is SASEGT. This CDR3 is built from 14 residues. J gave up 7 bases and V 3 bases, and 7 bases lay outside the gene matches. CDR3 coding DNA: TGTGCCAGCAGTGAGACAGGGGTTGAGAGTGAAGCTTTCTTT. Amino acid sequence: CASSETGVESEAFF.